The clone carrying this T cell receptor beta chain was seen just once. From germline, CDR1 is SGHRS and CDR2 YFSETQ. This CDR3 contains 16 residues. V was pared by 4 bases and J by 0 bases, with 5 bases of the junction left unmatched. The data derive from a study of blood T cell repertoires in COVID-19. Overall study context: The United States, Italy and Spain were the sources of the acute and convalescent COVID-19 samples. The analysed material was cDNA or gDNA that came from T cells, B-cell-depleted T cells, or PBMCs.

Authors' data handling: Researchers report that nucleated cell counts were estimated from reference gene primer amplification. Measured with immunoSEQ multiplex PCR; TCRdb has only the in-frame clones, and not every one. The V and J calls and clone size are taken from that table; D and trimming were inferred from the DNA. Here the sample spans about 79,000 clones, approximately 90% being singletons. V and J are TRBV5-1 and TRBJ2-2, with 8 bases identical to TRBD1. The sample was peripheral blood. The receptor comes from a middle-aged man with active COVID-19. CDR3 amino acids: CASSRGQVTNTGELFF. CDR3 bases: TGCGCCAGCAGCAGGGGACAGGTGACGAACACCGGGGAGCTGTTTTTT.